A selection of T cell receptor beta chains follows, all from one sample in a study of radiotherapy plus CTLA-4 blockade in lung cancer. Clones were read by immunoSEQ multiplex PCR, and TCRdb kept only the in-frame ones, dropping some. The repertoire holds about 120,000 clones, about 87% seen once, with over 6% in the top ten. The sample consisted of peripheral blood, taken from a patient treated with radiotherapy plus ipilimumab. The source is a human donor with non-small cell lung cancer that progressed on radiotherapy plus ipilimumab. Each CDR3 is given with its conserved first and last residue. A D gene is named only where the DNA matches it firmly. Clone size, where shown, is once, few, many, or a class for clones that have expanded.

size: once; V: TRBV11-3; J: TRBJ1-3; D: .; CDR3: CASSLSQLYRVGNTIYF; DNA: TGTGCCAGCAGCTTATCCCAATTGTACAGGGTCGGAAACACCATATATTTT
size: .; V: TRBV11-3; J: TRBJ1-2; D: .; CDR3: CASSSLASNYGYTF; DNA: TGTGCCAGCAGCTCATTGGCTTCTAACTATGGCTACACCTTC
size: many; V: TRBV12-5; J: TRBJ1-3; D: .; CDR3: CASGLGTGNTIYF; DNA: TGTGCTAGTGGTTTGGGGACAGGAAACACCATATATTTT
size: .; V: TRBV5-1; J: TRBJ1-2; D: .; CDR3: CASSRSTGQSYGYTF; DNA: TGCGCCAGCAGCCGCAGCACGGGACAAAGCTATGGCTACACCTTC
size: .; V: TRBV25-1; J: TRBJ2-5; D: TRBD2; CDR3: CASIGFRGSETQYF; DNA: TGTGCCAGCATAGGTTTCCGCGGGAGTGAGACCCAGTACTTC
size: .; V: TRBV29-1; J: TRBJ1-1; D: TRBD1; CDR3: CSVARGGTEAFF; DNA: TGCAGCGTTGCCAGGGGGGGAACTGAAGCTTTCTTT
size: .; V: TRBV7-3; J: TRBJ1-5; D: TRBD1; CDR3: CASSLTGTADQPQHF; DNA: TGTGCCAGCAGCTTAACCGGGACAGCAGATCAGCCCCAGCATTTT
size: .; V: TRBV7-9; J: TRBJ1-4; D: .; CDR3: CASSFGRANEKLFF; DNA: TGTGCCAGCAGCTTTGGGAGGGCTAATGAAAAACTGTTTTTT
size: .; V: TRBV6-1; J: TRBJ2-5; D: .; CDR3: CASSEEGGWETQYF; DNA: TGTGCCAGCAGTGAAGAAGGGGGGTGGGAGACCCAGTACTTC
size: .; V: TRBV6-5; J: TRBJ2-7; D: .; CDR3: CASSASRWFYEQYF; DNA: TGTGCCAGCAGTGCCTCTCGGTGGTTCTACGAGCAGTACTTC
size: .; V: TRBV19; J: TRBJ1-2; D: .; CDR3: CASSEPTELLYGYTF; DNA: TGTGCCAGTAGTGAGCCGACAGAGCTCCTCTATGGCTACACCTTC
size: few; V: TRBV18; J: TRBJ2-1; D: .; CDR3: CASSPSTVEQFF; DNA: TGTGCCAGCTCACCGTCTACTGTGGAGCAGTTCTTC
size: .; V: TRBV2; J: TRBJ2-4; D: .; CDR3: CASGGSNIQYF; DNA: TGTGCCAGCGGGGGAAGCAACATTCAGTACTTC
size: .; V: TRBV7-6; J: TRBJ1-3; D: .; CDR3: CASYTGFGNTIYF; DNA: TGTGCCAGCTATACAGGATTCGGGAACACCATATATTTT
size: .; V: TRBV7-2; J: TRBJ2-2; D: TRBD2; CDR3: CASSPIGTSGWDTGELFF; DNA: TGTGCCAGCAGCCCGATCGGGACTAGCGGGTGGGACACCGGGGAGCTGTTTTTT